These T cell receptor beta chains were read from a single sample in a study of control samples from healthy donors and cancer patients. Using immunoSEQ multiplex PCR, the repertoire was profiled, and TCRdb retains in-frame clones only, with some absent. The table has approximately 110,000 clones, about 89% seen once. The specimen was blood. These receptors were taken from a woman between 18 and 29 years old in good health. CDR3s include the opening cysteine and the closing phenylalanine or tryptophan. Fields, in order: D gene, V gene, clone size, J gene, CDR3 length, CDR3 DNA, CDR3 protein. A D gene is named only where the DNA matches it firmly. Clone size appears in some rows only: once, few, many, or a class for an expanded clone.

.,TRBV7-8,.,TRBJ2-6,17,TGTGCCAGCACCGCGGGACAGCCAAGCTCTGGGGCCAACGTCCTGACTTTC,CASTAGQPSSGANVLTF
.,TRBV27,.,TRBJ2-7,14,TGTGCCAGCAGTCCTGACAGGTTGTCCTACGAGCAGTACTTC,CASSPDRLSYEQYF
TRBD1,TRBV11-2,.,TRBJ1-2,13,TGTGCCAGCAGCATCGGGACAGCTTATGGCTACACCTTC,CASSIGTAYGYTF
.,TRBV9,.,TRBJ1-1,15,TGTGCCAGCAGCCCCAGCTGGGGGGGCAACACTGAAGCTTTCTTT,CASSPSWGGNTEAFF
.,TRBV2,.,TRBJ2-3,13,TGTGCCAGCGGCCTTTTCGGCACAGATACGCAGTATTTT,CASGLFGTDTQYF
.,TRBV7-2,.,TRBJ1-2,14,TGTGCCAGCAGCTTCAACGCGAAGGGGGTTGGCTACACCTTC,CASSFNAKGVGYTF
.,TRBV7-2,.,TRBJ2-3,16,TGTGCCAGCAGCTTAGCTGGGGTTTTTGGAACAGATACGCAGTATTTT,CASSLAGVFGTDTQYF
.,TRBV15,.,TRBJ1-2,14,TGTGCCACCAGCAGAGGTCGCGATAGGCGTGGCTACACCTTC,CATSRGRDRRGYTF
.,TRBV6-5,.,TRBJ1-1,13,TGTGCCAGCAGTTACGAGAGTTACACTGAAGCTTTCTTT,CASSYESYTEAFF
.,TRBV4-3,once,TRBJ2-2,16,TGCGCCAGCAGCCAAGATCTACGCGCGAACACCGGGGAGCTGTTTTTT,CASSQDLRANTGELFF
.,TRBV28,.,TRBJ1-6,12,TGTGCCAGCAGTTTCTTAAGTAGACCCCTCCACTTT,CASSFLSRPLHF
.,TRBV24-1,.,TRBJ2-7,12,TGTGCCACCTTTGGGGGAACCTACGAGCAGTACTTC,CATFGGTYEQYF
.,TRBV3-1/TRBV3-2,few,TRBJ2-3,13,TGTGCCAGCAGCCAAGATGGGAAAGATACGCAGTATTTT,CASSQDGKDTQYF
.,TRBV10-2,.,TRBJ2-5,14,TGCGCCAGTCGGGCCCCACCGCCCCAAGAGACCCAGTACTTC,CASRAPPPQETQYF
.,TRBV11-1,.,TRBJ2-2,14,TGTGCCAGCAGCTTAGACGGATACACCGGGGAGCTGTTTTTT,CASSLDGYTGELFF
.,TRBV11-1,.,TRBJ1-2,15,TGTGCCAGCAGCTTACGGACAGTAGGGGCTTATGGCTACACCTTC,CASSLRTVGAYGYTF
.,TRBV9,.,TRBJ2-2,15,TGTGCCAGCAGCGTTACAGGTGGCCAAACCGGGGAGCTGTTTTTT,CASSVTGGQTGELFF
.,TRBV28,.,TRBJ2-5,13,TGTGCCAGCAGTTTATGGCCCTTGGAGACCCAGTACTTC,CASSLWPLETQYF
TRBD1,TRBV6-6,once,TRBJ2-2,16,TGTGCCAGCAGTTACTCCGGGACAGGGACCACCGGGGAGCTGTTTTTT,CASSYSGTGTTGELFF
TRBD1,TRBV30,.,TRBJ1-5,14,TGTGCCTGGAGTGTTCAGGGGGGAAATCAGCCCCAGCATTTT,CAWSVQGGNQPQHF
.,TRBV30,.,TRBJ2-2,11,TGTGCCTGGAGAGGTCCGGGGGAGCTGTTTTTT,CAWRGPGELFF
.,TRBV6-6,.,TRBJ2-1,14,TGTGCCAGCAGTTACGTTGGGGCCTACAATGAGCAGTTCTTC,CASSYVGAYNEQFF
.,TRBV27,.,TRBJ1-5,15,TGTGCCAGCAGTTTTAGGGAAAATAGCAATCAGCCCCAGCATTTT,CASSFRENSNQPQHF
.,TRBV7-9,.,TRBJ2-2,17,TGTGCCAGCAGCCCCAACGTAAATGGTCAGAACACCGGGGAGCTGTTTTTT,CASSPNVNGQNTGELFF
.,TRBV5-8,few,TRBJ2-7,14,TGTGCCAGCAGCCTAGCGCCGAGCTCCTACGAGCAGTACTTC,CASSLAPSSYEQYF
TRBD1,TRBV6-5,.,TRBJ1-1,14,TGTGCCAGCCAGAGACAGGGGAAGAACACTGAAGCTTTCTTT,CASQRQGKNTEAFF
TRBD2,TRBV13,.,TRBJ2-5,18,TGTGCCAGCAGCTCGGCTCTAGCGGGAGTTCGGCGGCAAGAGACCCAGTACTTC,CASSSALAGVRRQETQYF
.,TRBV5-1,.,TRBJ2-7,12,TGCGCCAGCAGCTCGCGACCGGACGAGCAGTACTTC,CASSSRPDEQYF
TRBD1,TRBV9,.,TRBJ1-2,15,TGTGCCAGCAGCGAAACTGGGACAGAAAGCTATGGCTACACCTTC,CASSETGTESYGYTF
TRBD1,TRBV7-6,.,TRBJ2-2,15,TGTGCCAGCAGCCGTGACAGGGGGTCGGCCGGGGAGCTGTTTTTT,CASSRDRGSAGELFF
TRBD1,TRBV29-1,.,TRBJ1-5,12,TGCAGCGTTGCCGAGACAGGGGCGCCCCAGCATTTT,CSVAETGAPQHF
.,TRBV9,.,TRBJ2-7,15,TGTGCCAGCAGCAAGGGGGAAGGGGGGACCTACGAGCAGTACTTC,CASSKGEGGTYEQYF
.,TRBV28,.,TRBJ2-3,17,TGTGCCAGCAGTTTCCCCCGCGACTCCCCTTCCACAGATACGCAGTATTTT,CASSFPRDSPSTDTQYF
.,TRBV2,.,TRBJ2-2,14,TGTGCCAGCAGTGTTTGGGGGGTGGCCGGGGAGCTGTTTTTT,CASSVWGVAGELFF
.,TRBV12-3/TRBV12-4,.,TRBJ2-1,13,TGTGCCAGCAGTTCTCGGCAGTACAATGAGCAGTTCTTC,CASSSRQYNEQFF
.,TRBV27,.,TRBJ2-1,15,TGTGCCAGCAGTTTATATTGGACGAAGTACAATGAGCAGTTCTTC,CASSLYWTKYNEQFF
.,TRBV2,.,TRBJ1-4,14,TGTGCCAGCAGTGAAGCGCTGAGGGGCCAAAAACTGTTTTTT,CASSEALRGQKLFF
TRBD1,TRBV19,.,TRBJ2-7,15,TGTGCCAGTAGTATGGCGGGACAGGGGTCCTACGAGCAGTACTTC,CASSMAGQGSYEQYF
.,TRBV7-8,.,TRBJ1-2,15,TGTGCCAGCAGCTTCTGGGACCGACACTCCTATGGCTACACCTTC,CASSFWDRHSYGYTF
TRBD1,TRBV6-1,.,TRBJ2-7,18,TGTGCCAGCAGTGAACATTCAGGACAGGTCAGGGGAACCTACGAGCAGTACTTC,CASSEHSGQVRGTYEQYF
TRBD1,TRBV27,once,TRBJ2-2,16,TGTGCCAGCAGTAACACAGGGGGATCGAACACCGGGGAGCTGTTTTTT,CASSNTGGSNTGELFF
.,TRBV19,.,TRBJ2-6,15,TGTGCCAGTAGTACCGGGGACTCTGGGGCCAACGTCCTGACTTTC,CASSTGDSGANVLTF